The present T cell receptor beta chain was sequenced within a study of follicular helper T cells after annual influenza vaccination. General observations from the study: Just roughly 9.5-20% of cells analyzed had recovered productive TCRB sequences.

The CDR3 extends over 16 amino acids. V was pared by 9 bases and J by 4 bases, with 10 bases of the junction left unmatched. From germline, CDR1 is LNHDA and CDR2 SQIVND (reference sequence). The time point here: 2015-2016 season, 7 days after influenza vaccination. Each time point used roughly 40 to 110 mL of blood. Comments on this clone: What it recognizes is unknown.

Clones were sequenced by immunoSEQ multiplex PCR, and TCRdb holds only the in-frame ones, with some missing. The data contain 500 to 750 clones, around 84% of them singletons. Sequenced here: CXCR5+ CD38+ circulating T follicular helper cells from blood, sampled 7 days after influenza vaccination. Subset indicated: circulating Tfh, non-naive CD4+CXCR5+PD-1+ (ICOS+CD38+ or ICOS-CD38-). This chain joins TRBV19 and TRBJ2-1, with 12 nucleotides matching TRBD2. The receptor comes from an adult who received the influenza vaccine. CDR3 in DNA: TGTGCCAGCACCTACTCCGGGACTAGCGGGTACAATGAGCAGTTCTTC. It specifies CASTYSGTSGYNEQFF.